The text below deals with one T cell receptor (beta chain). This specimen comes from a study of shared clonotypes between healthy human individuals. For each subset, genomic DNA was distributed in equal portions over several immunoSEQ plates. In the study's own analysis: ImmunoSEQ junction-only sequences lacked quality scores, so their filtering differed. TCRdb's copy holds only in-frame clones and misses some; the assay was immunoSEQ multiplex PCR. V and J calls plus clone size are reproduced from that table; the DNA served to infer D and trimming. The top ten hold approximately 0.13% of the sample, which has approximately 2.4 million clones, roughly 95% seen once. Material: naive CD4+ T cells sorted from blood. Subset reported: CD45RA+ positively selected. This TCR derives from a man aged 18 to 30 in good health.

CDR3 residues: CASSLGRGGSTDTQYF. CDR3 nucleotides: TGTGCCAGCAGCCTCGGTCGAGGGGGAAGCACAGATACGCAGTATTTT. The chain links TRBV5-6 to TRBJ2-3; a weak D match, TRBD1 (6 bases). The V and J ends lost 4 bases and 0 bases respectively, with 15 bases between them. There are 16 residues in the CDR3. Looked up from germline, CDR1 is SGHDT and CDR2 is YYEEEE.